These 3 T cell receptor beta chains originate from one sample sequenced in a study of Graves' ophthalmopathy and Graves' hyperthyroidism. TCR beta CDR3 amplification used RNA transcripts. The first-round RT-PCR employed HTBI primers together with the Qiagen OneStep RT-PCR kit. A multiplex PCR was then performed as the second round. MiXCR, applied by TCRdb to the multiplex PCR reads, yields one record per CDR3 protein. The sample holds almost 750,000 distinct CDR3 sequences; 40% are singletons and the top ten take approximately 43%. Material for sequencing was peripheral blood. These receptors came from an adult man with Graves' ophthalmopathy.

This clonotype has at least ten counts. The chain recombines TRBV7-2 with TRBJ1-2; tentative D call: TRBD1 (5 bases). The germline V gene encodes CDR1 SGHTA and CDR2 FQGNSA. Trimming shortened V by 0 bases and J by 5 bases, and 13 bases separated the two germline ends. The CDR3 contains 15 residues. CDR3 loop: CASSLASTALYGYTF. CDR3 nucleotides: TGTGCCAGCAGCTTAGCCTCGACAGCTCTATATGGCTACACCTTC.

Notes on this clonotype: The junction departs from germline at one end; a sequencing error may be responsible. The gene calls are TRBV25-1 and TRBJ2-2; weak D call: TRBD2 (6 bases). Germline V lookup: CDR1 MGHDK, CDR2 SYGVNS. This CDR3 has 15 amino acids. CDR3: CASSQAPGRTGELFF. The CDR3, as DNA: TGCGCCAGCAGCCAAGCTCCAGGGAGGACCGGGGAGCTGTTTTTT.

The V and J genes are TRBV12-3 or TRBV12-4 and TRBJ1-2, with D perhaps matching TRBD1 (6 bases). Trimming stripped 3 bases from V and 3 bases from J, with 11 bases between. There are 14 residues in the CDR3. CDR3 nucleotide sequence: TGTGCCAGCAGTTTGGCAGGGGATTACTATGGCTACACCTTC. Encoded protein: CASSLAGDYYGYTF.